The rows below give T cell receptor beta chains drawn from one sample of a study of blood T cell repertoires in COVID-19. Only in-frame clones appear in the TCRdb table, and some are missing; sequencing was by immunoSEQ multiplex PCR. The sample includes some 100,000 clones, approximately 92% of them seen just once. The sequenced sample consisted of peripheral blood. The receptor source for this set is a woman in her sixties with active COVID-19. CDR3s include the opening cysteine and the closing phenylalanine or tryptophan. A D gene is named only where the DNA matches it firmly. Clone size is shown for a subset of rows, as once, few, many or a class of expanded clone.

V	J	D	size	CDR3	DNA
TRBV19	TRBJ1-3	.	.	CASSRNSEGLGNTIYF	TGTGCCAGTAGCCGAAACAGTGAAGGTCTTGGAAACACCATATATTTT
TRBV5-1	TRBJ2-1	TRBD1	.	CASSLDRGNNEQFF	TGCGCCAGCAGCTTGGACAGGGGGAACAATGAGCAGTTCTTC
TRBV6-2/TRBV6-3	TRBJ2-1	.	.	CASSLFRGSYNEQFF	TGTGCCAGCAGTTTATTCAGGGGCTCCTACAATGAGCAGTTCTTC
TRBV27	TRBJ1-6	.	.	CASSPWGTLDNSPLHF	TGTGCCAGCAGTCCATGGGGGACATTAGATAATTCACCCCTCCACTTT
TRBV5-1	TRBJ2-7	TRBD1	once	CASSLVGTGISYEQYF	TGCGCCAGCAGCTTGGTAGGGACAGGGATCTCCTACGAGCAGTACTTC
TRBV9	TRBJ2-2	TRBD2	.	CASTLGTSGGVNTGELFF	TGTGCCAGCACGCTGGGGACTAGCGGGGGGGTGAACACCGGGGAGCTGTTTTTT
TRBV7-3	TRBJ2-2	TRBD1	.	CASSSTGGAFYTGELFF	TGTGCCAGCAGCTCTACAGGGGGCGCTTTTTACACCGGGGAGCTGTTTTTT
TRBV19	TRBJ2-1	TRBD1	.	CASRNRDRDITNPKNNEQFF	TGTGCCAGTAGGAACCGGGACAGGGACATAACAAATCCTAAAAACAATGAGCAGTTCTTC
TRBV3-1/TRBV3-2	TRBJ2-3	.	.	CASSVGGATLTQYF	TGTGCCAGCAGCGTGGGGGGGGCCACCCTAACGCAGTATTTT
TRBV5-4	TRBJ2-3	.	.	CASSFEGLDTDTQYF	TGTGCCAGCAGCTTTGAGGGCCTCGACACAGATACGCAGTATTTT
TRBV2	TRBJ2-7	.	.	CASSVQVGEQYF	TGTGCCAGCAGTGTTCAGGTGGGCGAGCAGTACTTC
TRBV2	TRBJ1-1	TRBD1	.	CASRGRTGTGTEAFF	TGTGCCAGCAGGGGCAGGACAGGGACCGGAACTGAAGCTTTCTTT
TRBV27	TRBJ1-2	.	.	CASSLFPGQDYGYTF	TGTGCCAGCAGTTTATTTCCAGGTCAAGACTATGGCTACACCTTC
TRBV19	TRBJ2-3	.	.	CASSTRIAGTTDTQYF	TGTGCCAGTAGTACCCGTATCGCGGGGACCACAGATACGCAGTATTTT
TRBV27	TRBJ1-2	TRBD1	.	CASSSGGTGSYGYTF	TGTGCCAGCAGTTCAGGGGGGACAGGGTCCTATGGCTACACCTTC
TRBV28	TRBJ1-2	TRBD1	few	CASSLGGTGANYGYTF	TGTGCCAGCAGTTTAGGGGGGACAGGGGCAAACTATGGCTACACCTTC
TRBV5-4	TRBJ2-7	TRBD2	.	CASSLTSGIDYEQYF	TGTGCCAGCAGCTTGACTAGCGGAATAGATTACGAGCAGTACTTC
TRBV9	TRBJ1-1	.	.	CASSPNMGSTEAFF	TGTGCCAGCAGCCCAAACATGGGGAGCACTGAAGCTTTCTTT
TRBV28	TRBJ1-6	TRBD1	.	CASSSITRGLVNSPLHF	TGTGCCAGCAGTTCTATAACCAGGGGGCTAGTTAATTCACCCCTCCACTTT
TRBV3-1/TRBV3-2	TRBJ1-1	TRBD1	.	CASNMGQGNTEAFF	TGTGCCAGCAACATGGGACAGGGAAACACTGAAGCTTTCTTT
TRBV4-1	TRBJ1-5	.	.	CASSQDRSNQPQHF	TGCGCCAGCAGCCAAGATCGGTCTAATCAGCCCCAGCATTTT
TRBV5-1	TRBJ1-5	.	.	CASSLEGGKQPQHF	TGCGCCAGCAGCTTGGAAGGGGGAAAGCAGCCCCAGCATTTT
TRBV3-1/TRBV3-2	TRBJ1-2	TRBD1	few	CASSQDPGTGNTF	TGTGCCAGCAGCCAAGACCCAGGGACAGGAAACACCTTC
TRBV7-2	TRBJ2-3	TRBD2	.	CASIFERGVDTQYF	TGTGCCAGCATCTTCGAGCGGGGGGTGGATACGCAGTATTTT
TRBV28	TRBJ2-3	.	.	CASSLWSAGIGRDTQYF	TGTGCCAGCAGTTTATGGTCTGCGGGTATAGGGAGAGATACGCAGTATTTT
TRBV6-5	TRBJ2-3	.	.	CASRRQVGPTDTQYF	TGTGCCAGCAGACGACAGGTTGGCCCCACAGATACGCAGTATTTT
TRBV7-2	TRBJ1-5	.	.	CASSLGGGGHGNQPQHF	TGTGCCAGCAGCTTAGGGGGCGGGGGCCATGGCAATCAGCCCCAGCATTTT
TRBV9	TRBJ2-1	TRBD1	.	CASSVGQGGYSYNEQFF	TGTGCCAGCAGCGTTGGACAGGGGGGGTACTCCTACAATGAGCAGTTCTTC
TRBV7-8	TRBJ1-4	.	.	CASSLSWGNEKLFF	TGTGCCAGCAGCTTGTCCTGGGGCAATGAAAAACTGTTTTTT
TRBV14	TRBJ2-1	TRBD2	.	CASSQGYRRSGRHNEQFF	TGTGCCAGCAGCCAAGGTTATAGGCGGAGCGGGAGACACAATGAGCAGTTCTTC
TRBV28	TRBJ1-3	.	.	CASRPGRPGNTIYF	TGTGCCAGCAGGCCCGGGAGACCCGGAAACACCATATATTTT
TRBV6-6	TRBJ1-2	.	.	CASSPPTGAYGYTF	TGTGCCAGCAGTCCCCCCACAGGCGCCTATGGCTACACCTTC
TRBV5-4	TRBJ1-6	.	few	CASSLAETLSPLHF	TGTGCCAGCAGCTTGGCGGAGACCTTATCACCCCTCCACTTT
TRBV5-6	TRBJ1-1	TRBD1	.	CASSLRQGNTEAFF	TGTGCCAGCAGCTTACGACAGGGGAACACTGAAGCTTTCTTT
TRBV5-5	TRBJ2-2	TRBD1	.	CASSPLPTGGANTGELFF	TGTGCCAGCAGCCCTCTCCCGACAGGGGGAGCGAACACCGGGGAGCTGTTTTTT
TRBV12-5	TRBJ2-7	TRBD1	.	CASARTGGYEQYF	TGTGCTAGTGCTCGAACAGGGGGCTACGAGCAGTACTTC
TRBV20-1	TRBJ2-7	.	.	CSARSGHEQYF	TGCAGTGCTAGATCGGGTCACGAGCAGTACTTC
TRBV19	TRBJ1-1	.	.	CASHLAGQRNTEAFF	TGTGCCAGCCACCTTGCCGGACAGCGGAACACTGAAGCTTTCTTT
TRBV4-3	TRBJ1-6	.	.	CASSPSRGGSPLHF	TGCGCCAGCAGCCCAAGTAGAGGGGGATCACCCCTCCACTTT
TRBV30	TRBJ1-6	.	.	CAWSVLNSPLHF	TGTGCCTGGAGTGTCCTAAATTCACCCCTCCACTTT
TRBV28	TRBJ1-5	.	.	CASSRGWETQPQHF	TGTGCCAGCAGTCGGGGGTGGGAGACCCAGCCCCAGCATTTT
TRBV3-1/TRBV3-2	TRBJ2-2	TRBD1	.	CASSPGTGATGELFF	TGTGCCAGCAGCCCAGGGACAGGGGCCACCGGGGAGCTGTTTTTT
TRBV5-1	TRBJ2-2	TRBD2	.	CASSLELAGGPGELFF	TGCGCCAGCAGCTTGGAACTAGCGGGAGGACCCGGGGAGCTGTTTTTT
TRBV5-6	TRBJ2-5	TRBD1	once	CASSLGQGGETQYF	TGTGCCAGCAGCCTGGGACAGGGCGGAGAGACCCAGTACTTC
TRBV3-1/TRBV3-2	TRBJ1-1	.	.	CASSPLGRQKNTEAFF	TGTGCCAGCAGCCCCCTGGGCAGGCAAAAGAACACTGAAGCTTTCTTT
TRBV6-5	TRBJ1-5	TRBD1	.	CASRDRVGSQPQHF	TGTGCCAGCAGGGACAGGGTTGGGAGTCAGCCCCAGCATTTT
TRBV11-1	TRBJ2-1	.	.	CASSPDSNEQFF	TGTGCCAGCAGCCCCGATAGCAATGAGCAGTTCTTC
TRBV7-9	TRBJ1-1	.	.	CASIGSTEAFF	TGTGCCAGCATCGGGAGCACTGAAGCTTTCTTT
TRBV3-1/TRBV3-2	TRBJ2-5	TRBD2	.	CASSLIPGGQETQYF	TGTGCCAGCAGTCTCATCCCGGGGGGACAAGAGACCCAGTACTTC
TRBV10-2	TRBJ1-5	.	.	CASGPRNLEPQHF	TGCGCCAGCGGCCCCAGAAATCTCGAACCCCAGCATTTT
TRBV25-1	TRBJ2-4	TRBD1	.	CASSDRGTDIQYF	TGTGCCAGCAGTGACAGGGGGACGGACATTCAGTACTTC
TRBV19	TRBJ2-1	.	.	CASSIQGSNEQFF	TGTGCCAGTAGTATTCAGGGGAGCAATGAGCAGTTCTTC
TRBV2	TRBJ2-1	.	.	CASSEFRGTEQFF	TGTGCCAGCAGTGAATTTAGAGGGACAGAGCAGTTCTTC